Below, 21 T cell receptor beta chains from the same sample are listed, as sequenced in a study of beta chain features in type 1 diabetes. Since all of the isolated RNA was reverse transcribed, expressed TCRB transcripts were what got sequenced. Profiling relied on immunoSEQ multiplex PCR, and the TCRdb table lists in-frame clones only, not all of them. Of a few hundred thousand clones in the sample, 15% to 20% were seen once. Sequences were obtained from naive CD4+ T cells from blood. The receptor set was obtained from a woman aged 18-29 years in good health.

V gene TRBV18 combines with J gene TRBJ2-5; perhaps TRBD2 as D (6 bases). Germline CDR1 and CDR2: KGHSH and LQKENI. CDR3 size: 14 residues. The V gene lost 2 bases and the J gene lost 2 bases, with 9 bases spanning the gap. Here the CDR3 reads CASSPGGGQETQYF. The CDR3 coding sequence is TGTGCCAGCTCACCAGGTGGGGGGCAAGAGACCCAGTACTTC.

The CDR3 is CAFRADTEAFF. DNA for the CDR3: TGTGCCTTTAGAGCGGACACTGAAGCTTTCTTT. The J gene is TRBJ1-1, the V gene TRBV30; D is unresolved. Germline CDR1 and CDR2: GTSNPN and SVGIG (reference sequence). Trimming shortened V by 7 bases and J by 3 bases, and 9 bases separated the two germline ends. The CDR3 contains 11 residues.

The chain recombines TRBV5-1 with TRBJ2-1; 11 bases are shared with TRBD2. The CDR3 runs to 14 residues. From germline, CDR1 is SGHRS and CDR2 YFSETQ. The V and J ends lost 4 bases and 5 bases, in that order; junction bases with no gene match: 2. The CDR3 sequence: CASSPGLADNEQFF. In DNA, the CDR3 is TGCGCCAGCAGCCCGGGACTAGCGGACAATGAGCAGTTCTTC.

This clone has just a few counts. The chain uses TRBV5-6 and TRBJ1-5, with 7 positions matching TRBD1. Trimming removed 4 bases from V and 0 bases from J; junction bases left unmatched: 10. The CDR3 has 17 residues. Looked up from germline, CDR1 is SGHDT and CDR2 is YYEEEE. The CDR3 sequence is CASSRRQGLYSNQPQHF. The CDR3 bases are TGTGCCAGCAGCCGACGACAGGGACTTTATAGCAATCAGCCCCAGCATTTT.

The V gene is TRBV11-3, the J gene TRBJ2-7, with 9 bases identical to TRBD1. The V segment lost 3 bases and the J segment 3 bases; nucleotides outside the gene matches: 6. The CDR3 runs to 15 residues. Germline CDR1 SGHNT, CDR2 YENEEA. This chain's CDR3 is CASSLVTTGGYEQYF. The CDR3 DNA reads TGTGCCAGCAGCTTGGTCACGACAGGGGGCTACGAGCAGTACTTC. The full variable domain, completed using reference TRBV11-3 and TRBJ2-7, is EAGVVQSPRYKIIEKKQPVAFWCNPISGHNTLYWYLQNLGQGPELLIRYENEEAVDDSQLPKDRFSAERLKGVDSTLKIQPAELGDSAVYLCASSLVTTGGYEQYFGPGTRLTVT.

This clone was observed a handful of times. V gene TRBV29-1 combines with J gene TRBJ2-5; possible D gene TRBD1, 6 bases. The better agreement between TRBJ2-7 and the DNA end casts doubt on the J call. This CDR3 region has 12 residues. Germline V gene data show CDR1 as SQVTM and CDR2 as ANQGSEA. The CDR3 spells CSGGRGTYEQYF. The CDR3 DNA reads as TGCAGCGGGGGCAGGGGCACCTACGAGCAGTACTTC.

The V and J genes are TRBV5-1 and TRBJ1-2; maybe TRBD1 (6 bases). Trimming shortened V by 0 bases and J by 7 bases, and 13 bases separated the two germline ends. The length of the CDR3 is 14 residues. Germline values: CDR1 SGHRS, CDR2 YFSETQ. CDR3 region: CASSLGDKNGGYTF. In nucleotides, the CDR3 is TGCGCCAGCAGCTTGGGGGACAAAAACGGTGGCTACACCTTC.

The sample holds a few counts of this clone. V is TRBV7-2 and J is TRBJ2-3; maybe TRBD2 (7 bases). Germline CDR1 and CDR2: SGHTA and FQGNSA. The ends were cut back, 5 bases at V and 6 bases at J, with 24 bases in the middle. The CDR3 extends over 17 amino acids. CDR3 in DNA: TGTGCCAGCAGCCCCGTCGGCGGGGGCGGGATATTGGATACGCAGTATTTT. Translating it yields CASSPVGGGGILDTQYF.

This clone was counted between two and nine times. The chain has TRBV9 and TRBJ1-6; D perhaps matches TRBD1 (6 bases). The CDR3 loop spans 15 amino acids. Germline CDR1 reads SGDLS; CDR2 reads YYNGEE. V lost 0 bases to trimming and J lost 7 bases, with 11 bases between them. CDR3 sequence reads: CASSVGSGDNSPLHF. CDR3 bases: TGTGCCAGCAGCGTAGGATCAGGGGACAATTCACCCCTCCACTTT.

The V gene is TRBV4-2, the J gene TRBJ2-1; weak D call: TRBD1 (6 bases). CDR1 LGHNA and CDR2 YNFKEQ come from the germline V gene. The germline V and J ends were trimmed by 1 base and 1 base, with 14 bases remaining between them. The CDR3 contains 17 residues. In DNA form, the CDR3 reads TGTGCCAGCAGCCAAGGCATGACAGGAATGTCCTACAATGAGCAGTTCTTC. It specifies CASSQGMTGMSYNEQFF.

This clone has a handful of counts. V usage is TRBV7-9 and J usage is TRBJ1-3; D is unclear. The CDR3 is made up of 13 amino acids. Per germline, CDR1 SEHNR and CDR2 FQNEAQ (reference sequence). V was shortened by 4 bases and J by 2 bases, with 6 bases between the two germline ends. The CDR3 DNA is TGTGCCAGCAGCTCCCTTCCTGGAAACACCATATATTTT. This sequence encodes CASSSLPGNTIYF. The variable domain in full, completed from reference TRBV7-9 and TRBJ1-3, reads DTGVSQNPRHKITKRGQNVTFRCDPISEHNRLYWYRQTLGQGPEFLTYFQNEAQLEKSRLLSDRFSAERPKGSFSTLEIQRTEQGDSAMYLCASSSLPGNTIYFGEGSWLTVV.

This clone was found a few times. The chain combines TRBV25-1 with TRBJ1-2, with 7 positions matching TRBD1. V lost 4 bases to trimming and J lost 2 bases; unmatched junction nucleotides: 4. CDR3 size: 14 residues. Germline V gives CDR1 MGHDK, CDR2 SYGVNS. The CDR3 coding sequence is TGTGCCAGCAGTGGACAGGGTGGCAACTATGGCTACACCTTC. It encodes CASSGQGGNYGYTF.

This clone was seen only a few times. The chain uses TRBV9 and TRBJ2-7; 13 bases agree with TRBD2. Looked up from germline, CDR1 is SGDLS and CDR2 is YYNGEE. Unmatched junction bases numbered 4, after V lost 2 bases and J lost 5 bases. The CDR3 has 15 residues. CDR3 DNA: TGTGCCAGCAGCGTCGGGACTAGCGGGACCGACGAGCAGTACTTC. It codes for CASSVGTSGTDEQYF.

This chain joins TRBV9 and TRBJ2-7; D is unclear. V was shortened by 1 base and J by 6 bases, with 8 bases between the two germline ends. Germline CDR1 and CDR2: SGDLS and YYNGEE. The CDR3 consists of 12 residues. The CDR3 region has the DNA TGTGCCAGCAGCGTAACGTCCGGCGAGCAGTACTTC. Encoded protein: CASSVTSGEQYF.

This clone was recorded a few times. The CDR3 sequence is CASSISRGNTEAFF. The CDR3, as DNA: TGCGCCAGCAGCATTTCCAGAGGGAACACTGAAGCTTTCTTT. The chain links TRBV5-1 to TRBJ1-1; the D is unclear. The CDR3 has 14 amino acids. V lost 4 bases and J 1 base, leaving 11 bases between the germline ends. Germline lookup yields CDR1 SGHRS and CDR2 YFSETQ.

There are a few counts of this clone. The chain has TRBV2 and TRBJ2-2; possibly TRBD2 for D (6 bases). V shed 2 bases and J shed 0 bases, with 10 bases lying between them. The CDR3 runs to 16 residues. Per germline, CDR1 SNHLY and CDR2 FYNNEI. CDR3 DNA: TGTGCCAGCAGTGAATGGAGGGCCACGAACACCGGGGAGCTGTTTTTT. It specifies CASSEWRATNTGELFF.

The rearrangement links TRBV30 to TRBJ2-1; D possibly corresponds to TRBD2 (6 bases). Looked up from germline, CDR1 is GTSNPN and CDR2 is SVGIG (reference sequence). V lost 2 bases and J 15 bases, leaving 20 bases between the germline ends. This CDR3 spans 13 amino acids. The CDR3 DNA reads TGTGCCTGGAGTCCCCAGAGACTAGAGTCTCCGTTCTTC. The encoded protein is CAWSPQRLESPFF.

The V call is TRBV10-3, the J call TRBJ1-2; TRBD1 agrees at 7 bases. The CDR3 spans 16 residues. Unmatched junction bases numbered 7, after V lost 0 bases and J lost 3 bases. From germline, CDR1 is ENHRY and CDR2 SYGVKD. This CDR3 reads CAISESGGLKDYGYTF. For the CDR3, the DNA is TGTGCCATCAGTGAGTCAGGGGGCCTAAAGGACTATGGCTACACCTTC.

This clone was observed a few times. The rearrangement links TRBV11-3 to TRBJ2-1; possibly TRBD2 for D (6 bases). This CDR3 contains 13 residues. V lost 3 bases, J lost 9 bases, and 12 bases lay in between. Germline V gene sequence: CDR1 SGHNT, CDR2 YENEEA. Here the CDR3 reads CASSFWWEVEQFF. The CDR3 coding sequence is TGTGCCAGCAGCTTTTGGTGGGAGGTTGAGCAGTTCTTC.

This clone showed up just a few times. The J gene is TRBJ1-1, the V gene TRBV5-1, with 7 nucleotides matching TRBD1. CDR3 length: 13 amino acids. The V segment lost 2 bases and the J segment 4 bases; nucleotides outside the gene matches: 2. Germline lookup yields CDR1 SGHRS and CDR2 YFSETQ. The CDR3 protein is CASSFQGVTEAFF. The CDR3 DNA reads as TGCGCCAGCAGCTTCCAGGGGGTCACTGAAGCTTTCTTT. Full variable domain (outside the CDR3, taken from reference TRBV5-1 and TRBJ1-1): KAGVTQTPRYLIKTRGQQVTLSCSPISGHRSVSWYQQTPGQGLQFLFEYFSETQRNKGNFPGRFSGRQFSNSRSEMNVSTLELGDSALYLCASSFQGVTEAFFGQGTRLTVV.

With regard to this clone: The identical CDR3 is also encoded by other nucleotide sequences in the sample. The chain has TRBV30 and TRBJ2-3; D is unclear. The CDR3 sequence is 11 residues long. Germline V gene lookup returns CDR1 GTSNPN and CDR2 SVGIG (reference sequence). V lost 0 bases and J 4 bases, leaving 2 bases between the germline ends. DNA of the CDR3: TGTGCCTGGAGTGTCTCAGATACGCAGTATTTT. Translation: CAWSVSDTQYF.